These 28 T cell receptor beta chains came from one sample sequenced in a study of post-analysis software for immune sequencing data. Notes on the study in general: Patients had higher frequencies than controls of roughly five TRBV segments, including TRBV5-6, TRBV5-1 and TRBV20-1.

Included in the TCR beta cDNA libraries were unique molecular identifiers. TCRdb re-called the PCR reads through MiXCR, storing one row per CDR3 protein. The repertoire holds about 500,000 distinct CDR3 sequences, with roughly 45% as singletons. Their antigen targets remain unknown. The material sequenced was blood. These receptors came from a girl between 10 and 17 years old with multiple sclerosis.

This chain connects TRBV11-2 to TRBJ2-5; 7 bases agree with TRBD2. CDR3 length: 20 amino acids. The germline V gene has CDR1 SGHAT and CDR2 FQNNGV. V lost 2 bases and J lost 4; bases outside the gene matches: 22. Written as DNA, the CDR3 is TGTGCCAGCAGCTTATCTTTCGTAGCGGGCCCTTCTAAACCGAGAGAGACCCAGTACTTC. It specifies CASSLSFVAGPSKPRETQYF.

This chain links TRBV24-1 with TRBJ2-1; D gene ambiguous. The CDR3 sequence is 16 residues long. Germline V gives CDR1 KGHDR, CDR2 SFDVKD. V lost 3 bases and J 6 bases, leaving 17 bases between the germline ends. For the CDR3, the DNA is TGTGCCACCAGTGATCGCGGTGATGGCAGTGGCAATGAGCAGTTCTTC. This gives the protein CATSDRGDGSGNEQFF.

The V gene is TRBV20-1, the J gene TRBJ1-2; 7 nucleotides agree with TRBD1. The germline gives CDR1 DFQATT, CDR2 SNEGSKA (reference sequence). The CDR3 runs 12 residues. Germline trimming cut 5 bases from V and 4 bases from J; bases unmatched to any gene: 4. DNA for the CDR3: TGCAGTGCTCCGACAGGGAGCTATGGCTACACCTTC. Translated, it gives CSAPTGSYGYTF.

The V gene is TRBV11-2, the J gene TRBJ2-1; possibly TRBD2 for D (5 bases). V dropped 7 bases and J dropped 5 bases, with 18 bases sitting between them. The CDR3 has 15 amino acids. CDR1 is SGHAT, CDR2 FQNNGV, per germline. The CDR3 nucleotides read TGTGCCAGCACCCTTGCGGCGGGTATAGACAATGAGCAGTTCTTC. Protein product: CASTLAAGIDNEQFF.

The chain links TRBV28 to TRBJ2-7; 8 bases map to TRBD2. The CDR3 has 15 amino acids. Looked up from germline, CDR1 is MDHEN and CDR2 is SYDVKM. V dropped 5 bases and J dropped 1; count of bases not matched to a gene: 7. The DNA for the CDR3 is TGTGCCAGCAGTCAACCGGGACTAGGATCCTACGAGCAGTACTTC. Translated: CASSQPGLGSYEQYF.

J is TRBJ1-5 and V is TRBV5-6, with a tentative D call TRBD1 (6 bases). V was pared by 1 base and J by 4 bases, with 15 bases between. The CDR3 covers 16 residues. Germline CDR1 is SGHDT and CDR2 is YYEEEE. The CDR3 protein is CASSLYPDRRNQPQHF. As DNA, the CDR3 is TGTGCCAGCAGCTTGTATCCCGACAGGCGGAATCAGCCCCAGCATTTT.

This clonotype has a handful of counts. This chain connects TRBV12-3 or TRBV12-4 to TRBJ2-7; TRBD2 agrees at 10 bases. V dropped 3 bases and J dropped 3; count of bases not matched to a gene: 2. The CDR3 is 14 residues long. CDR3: CASSLGLANYEQYF. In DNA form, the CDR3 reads TGTGCCAGCAGTTTGGGACTAGCGAACTACGAGCAGTACTTC.

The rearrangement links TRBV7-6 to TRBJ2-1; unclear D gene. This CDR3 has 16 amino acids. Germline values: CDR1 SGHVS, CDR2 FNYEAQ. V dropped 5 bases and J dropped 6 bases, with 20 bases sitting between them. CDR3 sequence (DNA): TGTGCCAGCAGCCCGTGGGTGGCTGGAGCCTCCAATGAGCAGTTCTTC. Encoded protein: CASSPWVAGASNEQFF.

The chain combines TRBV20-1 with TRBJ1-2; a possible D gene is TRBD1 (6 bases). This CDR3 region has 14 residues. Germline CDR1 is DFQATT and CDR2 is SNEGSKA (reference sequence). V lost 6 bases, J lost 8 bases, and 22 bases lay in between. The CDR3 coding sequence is TGCAGTGCCGAATTCGCGGGGGGGCTAAGAGGCTACACCTTC. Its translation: CSAEFAGGLRGYTF.

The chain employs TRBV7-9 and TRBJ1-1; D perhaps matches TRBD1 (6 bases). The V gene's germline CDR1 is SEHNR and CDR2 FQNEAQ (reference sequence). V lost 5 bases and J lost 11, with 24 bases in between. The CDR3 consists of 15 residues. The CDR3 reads CASSPGTSKGIGAFF. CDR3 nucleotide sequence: TGTGCCAGCAGCCCGGGGACAAGTAAAGGGATAGGGGCTTTCTTT.

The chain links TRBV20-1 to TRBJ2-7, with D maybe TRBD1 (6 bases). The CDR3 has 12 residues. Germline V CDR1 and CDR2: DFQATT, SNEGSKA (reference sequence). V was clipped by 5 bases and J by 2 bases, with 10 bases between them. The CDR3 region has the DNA TGCAGTGCTTCAACAGGGCCCTACGAGCAGTACTTC. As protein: CSASTGPYEQYF.

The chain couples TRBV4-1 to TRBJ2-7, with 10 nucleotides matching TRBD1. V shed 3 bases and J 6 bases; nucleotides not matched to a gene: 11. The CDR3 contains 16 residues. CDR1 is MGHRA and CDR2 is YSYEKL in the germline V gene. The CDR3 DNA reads TGCGCCAGCAGCCATGGGCGGGGACAGGGGACCCTCGAGCAGTACTTC. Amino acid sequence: CASSHGRGQGTLEQYF.

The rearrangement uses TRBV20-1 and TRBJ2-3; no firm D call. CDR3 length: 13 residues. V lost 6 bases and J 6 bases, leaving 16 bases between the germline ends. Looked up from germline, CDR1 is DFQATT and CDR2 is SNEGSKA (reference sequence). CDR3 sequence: CSATEPRWDTQYF. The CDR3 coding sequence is TGCAGTGCAACCGAACCTCGATGGGATACGCAGTATTTT.

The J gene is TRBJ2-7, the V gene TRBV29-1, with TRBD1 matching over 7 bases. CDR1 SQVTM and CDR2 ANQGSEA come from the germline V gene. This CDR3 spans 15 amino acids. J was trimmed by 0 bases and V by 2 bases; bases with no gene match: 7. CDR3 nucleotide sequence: TGCAGCGTTGAAAGAGGAGCAGGGGGCTCCTACGAGCAGTACTTC. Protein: CSVERGAGGSYEQYF.

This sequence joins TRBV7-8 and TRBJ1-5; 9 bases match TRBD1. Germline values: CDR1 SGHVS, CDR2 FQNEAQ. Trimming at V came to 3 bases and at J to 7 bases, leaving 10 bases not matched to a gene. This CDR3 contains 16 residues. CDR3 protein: CASSFNRDRVRQPQHF. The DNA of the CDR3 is TGTGCCAGCAGCTTTAACCGGGACAGGGTCCGCCAGCCCCAGCATTTT.

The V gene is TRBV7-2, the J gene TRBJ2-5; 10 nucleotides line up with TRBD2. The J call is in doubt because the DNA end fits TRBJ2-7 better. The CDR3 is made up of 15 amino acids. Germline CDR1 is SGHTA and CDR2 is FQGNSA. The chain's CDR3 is CASSLEAGGDYEQYF. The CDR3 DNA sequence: TGTGCCAGCAGCTTAGAAGCGGGAGGGGACTACGAGCAGTACTTC.

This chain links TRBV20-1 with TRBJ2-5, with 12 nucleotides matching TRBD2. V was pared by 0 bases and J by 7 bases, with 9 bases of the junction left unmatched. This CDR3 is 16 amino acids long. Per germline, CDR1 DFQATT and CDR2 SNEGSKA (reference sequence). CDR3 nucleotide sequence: TGCAGTGCTAGAGATGGAGGACTAGCGGGACGACCGACCCAGTACTTC. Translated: CSARDGGLAGRPTQYF.

CDR3 nucleotides: TGCAGTGCTCAACCCCTAGCGGCAGACTACAATGAGCAGTACTTC. Encoded protein: CSAQPLAADYNEQYF. The V gene is TRBV20-1, the J gene TRBJ2-1; 7 nucleotides agree with TRBD2. The DNA end lines up better with TRBJ2-7; the J call may be wrong. The germline V gene has CDR1 DFQATT and CDR2 SNEGSKA (reference sequence). The CDR3 consists of 15 residues.

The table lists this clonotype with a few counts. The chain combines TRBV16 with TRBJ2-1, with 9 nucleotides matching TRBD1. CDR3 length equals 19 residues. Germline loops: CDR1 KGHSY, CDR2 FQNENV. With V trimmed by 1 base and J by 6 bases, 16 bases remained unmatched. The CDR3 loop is CASSQFEIFSGTGPNEQFF. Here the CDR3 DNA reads TGTGCCAGCAGCCAATTTGAGATTTTTTCCGGGACAGGGCCCAATGAGCAGTTCTTC.

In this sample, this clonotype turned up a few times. The CDR3 region has the DNA TGCAGTGCTAGTGGTTCGGGAGCCCATATATATGGCTACACCTTC. Residues: CSASGSGAHIYGYTF. V and J are TRBV20-1 and TRBJ1-2; D unclear. The germline gives CDR1 DFQATT, CDR2 SNEGSKA (reference sequence). The CDR3 totals 15 residues. With 3 bases removed from V and 5 bases from J, the gap between germline ends came to 19 bases.

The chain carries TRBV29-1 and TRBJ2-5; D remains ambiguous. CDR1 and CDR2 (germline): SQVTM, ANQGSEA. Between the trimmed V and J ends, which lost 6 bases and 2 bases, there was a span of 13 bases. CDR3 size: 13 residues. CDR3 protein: CSVSGTVQETQYF. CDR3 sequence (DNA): TGCAGCGTGAGTGGTACAGTTCAAGAGACCCAGTACTTC.

This CDR3 is CASSVTSGSNTGELFF. CDR3 bases: TGTGCCAGCAGCGTCACTAGCGGGAGCAACACCGGGGAGCTGTTTTTT. The V gene is TRBV7-2, the J gene TRBJ2-2; 11 bases are shared with TRBD2. V was pared by 5 bases and J by 2 bases, with 4 bases of the junction left unmatched. CDR1 and CDR2 (germline): SGHTA, FQGNSA. CDR3 length equals 16 residues.

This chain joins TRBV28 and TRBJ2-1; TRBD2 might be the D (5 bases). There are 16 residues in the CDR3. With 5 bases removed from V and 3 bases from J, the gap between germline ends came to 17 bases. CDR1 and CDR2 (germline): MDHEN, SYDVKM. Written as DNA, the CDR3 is TGTGCCAGCAGTACACCCCTTAGCGTTGACTACAATGAGCAGTTCTTC. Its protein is CASSTPLSVDYNEQFF.

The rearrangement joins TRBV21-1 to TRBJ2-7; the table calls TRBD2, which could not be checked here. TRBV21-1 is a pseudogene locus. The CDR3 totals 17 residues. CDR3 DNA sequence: TGTGCCAGCAACCCCTTGGTCCGGGACTCGGTCTCCTACGAGCAGTACTTC. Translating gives CASNPLVRDSVSYEQYF.

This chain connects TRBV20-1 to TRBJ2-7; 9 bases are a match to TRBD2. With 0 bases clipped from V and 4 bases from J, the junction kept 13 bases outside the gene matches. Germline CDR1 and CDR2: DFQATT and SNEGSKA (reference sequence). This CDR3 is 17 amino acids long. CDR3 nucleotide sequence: TGCAGTGCTAGAGATTTGACTAGCGGCACGACACCTTACGAGCAGTACTTC. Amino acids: CSARDLTSGTTPYEQYF.

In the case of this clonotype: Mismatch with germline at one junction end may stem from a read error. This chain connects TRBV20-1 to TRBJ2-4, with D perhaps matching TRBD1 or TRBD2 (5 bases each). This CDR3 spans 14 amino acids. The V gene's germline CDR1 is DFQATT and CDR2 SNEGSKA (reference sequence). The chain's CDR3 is CSAGDPLAENIQYF. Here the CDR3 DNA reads TGCAGTGCGGGGGACCCCCTAGCCGAAAACATTCAGTACTTC.

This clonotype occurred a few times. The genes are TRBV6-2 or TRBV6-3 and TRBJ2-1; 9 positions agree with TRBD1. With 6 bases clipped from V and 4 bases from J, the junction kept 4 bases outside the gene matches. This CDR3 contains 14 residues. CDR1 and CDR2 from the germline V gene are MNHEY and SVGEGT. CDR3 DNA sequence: TGTGCCAGCAGGATGACAGGGGGATACAATGAGCAGTTCTTC. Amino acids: CASRMTGGYNEQFF.

CDR3 nucleotide sequence: TGCGCCAGCAGCCCGGACCGGGCCTATTATGGCTACACCTTC. It yields the protein CASSPDRAYYGYTF. The rearrangement uses TRBV5-1 and TRBJ1-2; the D is unclear. The CDR3 is 14 residues long. V dropped 4 bases and J dropped 5 bases, with 15 bases sitting between them. Germline CDR1 SGHRS, CDR2 YFSETQ.